This T cell receptor beta chain was found in a study of early T cells in non-severe SARS-CoV-2 infection. The wider study: Unsorted whole blood bulk RNA was sequenced, with unpaired chains. Regarding the study as a whole: The matching step, a VDJdb search, favored anti-spike CD8 responses and missed private and CD4 specificities.

Trimming removed 8 bases at V and 3 bases at J, with 11 bases between. The CDR3 length is 12 residues. This clonotype was seen a few times. As yet, its antigen is unknown. Individual cDNA molecules carried attached unique molecular identifiers. MiXCR, applied by TCRdb to the 5' RACE reads, yields one record per CDR3 protein. This sample has about 80,000 distinct CDR3 sequences; roughly 13% occur once, and the top ten carry 1.1%. The receptor was isolated from an adult who was a healthcare worker with PCR-confirmed SARS-CoV-2 infection or an uninfected control (not recorded which). This chain connects TRBV12-3 or TRBV12-4 to TRBJ2-7; D unresolved. Sequencing was performed on whole blood. CDR3 protein: CASGSSLYEQYF. The DNA of the CDR3 is TGTGCCAGCGGGTCTTCGCTCTACGAGCAGTACTTC.